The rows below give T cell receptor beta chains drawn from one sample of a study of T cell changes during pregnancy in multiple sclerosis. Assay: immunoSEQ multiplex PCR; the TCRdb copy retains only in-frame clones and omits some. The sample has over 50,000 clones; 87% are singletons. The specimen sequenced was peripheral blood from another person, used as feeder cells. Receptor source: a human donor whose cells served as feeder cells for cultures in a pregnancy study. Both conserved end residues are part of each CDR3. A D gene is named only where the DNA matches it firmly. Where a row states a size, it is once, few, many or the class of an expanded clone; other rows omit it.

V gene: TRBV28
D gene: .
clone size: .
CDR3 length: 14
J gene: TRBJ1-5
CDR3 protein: CASSPLGGYQPQHF
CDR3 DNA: TGTGCCAGCAGCCCCCTGGGGGGGTATCAGCCCCAGCATTTT

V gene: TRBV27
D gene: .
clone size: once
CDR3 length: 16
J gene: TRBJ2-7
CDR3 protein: CASRHRHSKGSYEQYF
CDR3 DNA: TGTGCCAGCAGGCACAGACACAGTAAGGGGTCCTACGAGCAGTACTTC

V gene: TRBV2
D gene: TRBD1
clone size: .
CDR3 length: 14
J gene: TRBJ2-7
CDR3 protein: CASRPQGVEVGQYF
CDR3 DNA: TGTGCCAGCAGGCCTCAGGGGGTGGAGGTTGGGCAGTACTTC

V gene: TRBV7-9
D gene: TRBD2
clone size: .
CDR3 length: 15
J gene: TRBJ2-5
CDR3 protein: CASSLGRGGPETQYF
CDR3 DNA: TGTGCCAGCAGCTTAGGCCGGGGGGGCCCAGAGACCCAGTACTTC

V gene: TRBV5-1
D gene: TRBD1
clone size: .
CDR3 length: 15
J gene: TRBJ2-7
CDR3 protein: CASSLAGTGLEKQYF
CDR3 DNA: TGCGCCAGCAGCTTGGCCGGGACAGGGTTAGAAAAGCAGTACTTC

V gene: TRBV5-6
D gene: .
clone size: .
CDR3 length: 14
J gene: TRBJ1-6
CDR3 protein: CASSGSSYNSPLHF
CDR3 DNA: TGTGCCAGCTCGGGGAGCTCCTATAATTCACCCCTCCACTTT

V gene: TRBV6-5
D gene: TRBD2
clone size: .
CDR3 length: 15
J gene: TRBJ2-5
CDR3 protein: CASSPSGREQETQYF
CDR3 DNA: TGTGCCAGCAGCCCTAGCGGGAGAGAACAAGAGACCCAGTACTTC

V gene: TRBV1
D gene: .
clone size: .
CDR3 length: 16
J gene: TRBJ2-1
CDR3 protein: CTSSQDAGRPRPEQFF
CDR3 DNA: TGCACCAGCAGCCAAGACGCTGGGAGGCCCCGGCCGGAGCAGTTCTTC

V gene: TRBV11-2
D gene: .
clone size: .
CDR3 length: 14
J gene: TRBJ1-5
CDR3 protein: CASSAGDSKQPQHF
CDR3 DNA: TGTGCCAGCAGCGCGGGGGATAGCAAGCAGCCCCAGCATTTT

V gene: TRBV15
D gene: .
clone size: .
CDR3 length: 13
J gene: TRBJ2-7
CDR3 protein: CATSHRVGYEQYF
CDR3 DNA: TGTGCCACCAGCCACAGGGTAGGGTACGAGCAGTACTTC

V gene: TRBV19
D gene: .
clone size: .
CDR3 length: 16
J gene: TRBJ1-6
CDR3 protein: CASTSRQGSYNSPLHF
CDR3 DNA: TGTGCCAGTACCTCTCGTCAGGGGTCCTATAATTCACCCCTCCACTTT

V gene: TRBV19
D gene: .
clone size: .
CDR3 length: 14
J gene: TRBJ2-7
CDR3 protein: CASSTLGNSYEQYF
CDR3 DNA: TGTGCCAGTAGTACCCTCGGCAACTCCTACGAGCAGTACTTC

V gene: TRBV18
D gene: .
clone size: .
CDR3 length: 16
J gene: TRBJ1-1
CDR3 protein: CASSRGPGALNTEAFF
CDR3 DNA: TGTGCCAGCTCACGAGGCCCAGGGGCCTTGAACACTGAAGCTTTCTTT

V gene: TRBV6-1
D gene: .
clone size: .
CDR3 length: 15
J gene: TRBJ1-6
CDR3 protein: CASSEMGAIGSPLHF
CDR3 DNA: TGTGCCAGCAGTGAAATGGGGGCGATAGGTTCACCCCTCCACTTT

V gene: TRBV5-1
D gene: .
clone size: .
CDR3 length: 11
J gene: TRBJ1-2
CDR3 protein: CASSLDSGYTF
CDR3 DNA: TGCGCCAGCAGCTTGGACAGTGGCTACACCTTC

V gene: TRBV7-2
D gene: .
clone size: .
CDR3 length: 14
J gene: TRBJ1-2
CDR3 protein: CASSLNAGGYGYTF
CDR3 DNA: TGTGCCAGCAGCTTAAATGCGGGGGGATATGGCTACACCTTC

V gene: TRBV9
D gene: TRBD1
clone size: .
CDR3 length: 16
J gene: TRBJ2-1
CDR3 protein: CASSTTGISSYNEQFF
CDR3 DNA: TGTGCCAGCAGCACGACAGGGATCAGCTCCTACAATGAGCAGTTCTTC

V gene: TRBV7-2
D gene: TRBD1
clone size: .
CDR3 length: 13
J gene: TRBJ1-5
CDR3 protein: CASSRTGNQPQHF
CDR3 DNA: TGTGCCAGCAGCAGGACAGGGAATCAGCCCCAGCATTTT

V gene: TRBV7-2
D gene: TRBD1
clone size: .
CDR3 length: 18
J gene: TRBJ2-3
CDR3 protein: CASSLVLAGGRGTDTQYF
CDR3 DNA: TGTGCCAGCAGCTTAGTTCTGGCAGGGGGTAGGGGCACAGATACGCAGTATTTT

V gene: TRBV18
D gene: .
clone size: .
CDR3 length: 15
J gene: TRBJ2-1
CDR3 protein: CASSRSGGPYNEQFF
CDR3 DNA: TGTGCCAGCTCACGCTCCGGGGGCCCCTACAATGAGCAGTTCTTC

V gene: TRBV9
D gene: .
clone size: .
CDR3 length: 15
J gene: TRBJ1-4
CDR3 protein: CASSAGGGIGEKLFF
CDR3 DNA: TGTGCCAGCAGCGCCGGCGGGGGGATCGGGGAAAAACTGTTTTTT

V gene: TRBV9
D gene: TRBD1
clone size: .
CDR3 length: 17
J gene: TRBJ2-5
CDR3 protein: CASSVGDRGNRQETQYF
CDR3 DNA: TGTGCCAGCAGCGTAGGAGACAGGGGGAACCGACAAGAGACCCAGTACTTC

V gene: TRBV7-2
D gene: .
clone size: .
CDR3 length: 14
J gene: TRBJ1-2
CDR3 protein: CASSLDQQVYGYTF
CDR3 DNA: TGTGCCAGCAGCTTAGACCAGCAAGTCTATGGCTACACCTTC

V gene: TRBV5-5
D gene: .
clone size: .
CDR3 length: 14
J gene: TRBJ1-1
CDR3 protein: CASSPTVRQVEAFF
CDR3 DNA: TGTGCCAGCAGCCCCACCGTCAGACAGGTTGAAGCTTTCTTT

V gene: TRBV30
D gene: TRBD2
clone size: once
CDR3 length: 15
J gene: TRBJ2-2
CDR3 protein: CAWSVWEGLTGELFF
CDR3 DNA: TGTGCCTGGAGTGTCTGGGAGGGCCTCACCGGGGAGCTGTTTTTT

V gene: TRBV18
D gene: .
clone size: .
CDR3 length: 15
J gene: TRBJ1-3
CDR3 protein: CASSPPPRYGNTIYF
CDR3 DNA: TGTGCCAGCTCACCACCCCCCAGATATGGAAACACCATATATTTT

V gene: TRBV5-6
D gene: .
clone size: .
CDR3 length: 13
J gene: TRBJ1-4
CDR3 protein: CASSLRQNEKLFF
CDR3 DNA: TGTGCCAGCAGCTTGAGACAGAATGAAAAACTGTTTTTT

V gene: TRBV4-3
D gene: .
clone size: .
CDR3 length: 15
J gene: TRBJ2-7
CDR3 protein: CASSQDPGSSYEQYF
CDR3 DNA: TGCGCCAGCAGCCAAGATCCGGGGAGCTCCTACGAGCAGTACTTC

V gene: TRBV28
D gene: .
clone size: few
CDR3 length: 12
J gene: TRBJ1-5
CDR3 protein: CASSLTSQPQHF
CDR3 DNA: TGTGCCAGCAGTTTGACGAGTCAGCCCCAGCATTTT

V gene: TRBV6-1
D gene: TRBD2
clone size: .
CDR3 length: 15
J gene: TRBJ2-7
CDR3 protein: CASSELAGGAYEQYF
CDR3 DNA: TGTGCCAGCAGTGAACTAGCTGGGGGGGCCTACGAGCAGTACTTC

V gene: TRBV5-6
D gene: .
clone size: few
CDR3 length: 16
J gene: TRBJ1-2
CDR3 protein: CASSLASQGLNYGYTF
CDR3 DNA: TGTGCCAGCAGCTTGGCCTCACAGGGCCTTAACTATGGCTACACCTTC

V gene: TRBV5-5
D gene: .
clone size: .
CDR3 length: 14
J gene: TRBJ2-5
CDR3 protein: CASSLAAGRETQYF
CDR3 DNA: TGTGCCAGCAGCTTGGCCGCAGGTCGTGAGACCCAGTACTTC

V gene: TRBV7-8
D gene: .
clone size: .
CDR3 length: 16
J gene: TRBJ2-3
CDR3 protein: CASSSIADPETDTQYF
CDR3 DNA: TGTGCCAGCAGCAGTATTGCCGACCCCGAGACAGATACGCAGTATTTT

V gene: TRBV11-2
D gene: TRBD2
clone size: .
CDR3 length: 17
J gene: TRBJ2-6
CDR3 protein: CASSTGVAGPGANVLTF
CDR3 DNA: TGTGCCAGCAGCACCGGAGTAGCGGGACCTGGGGCCAACGTCCTGACTTTC

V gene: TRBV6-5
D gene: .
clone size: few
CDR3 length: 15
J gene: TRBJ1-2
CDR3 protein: CASSYSGHGNYGYTF
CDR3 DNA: TGTGCCAGCAGTTACTCGGGCCATGGTAACTATGGCTACACCTTC

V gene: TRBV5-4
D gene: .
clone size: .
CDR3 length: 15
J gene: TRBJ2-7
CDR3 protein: CASSHPPGPLYEQYF
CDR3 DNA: TGTGCCAGCTCACACCCCCCTGGTCCTTTGTACGAGCAGTACTTC

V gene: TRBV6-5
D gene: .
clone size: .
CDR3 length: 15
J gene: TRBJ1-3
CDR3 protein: CASSSPGDGGNTIYF
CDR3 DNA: TGTGCCAGCAGTTCCCCGGGGGACGGCGGAAACACCATATATTTT

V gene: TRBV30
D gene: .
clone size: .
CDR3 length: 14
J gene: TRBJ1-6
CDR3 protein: CAWKSGSYNSPLHF
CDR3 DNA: TGTGCCTGGAAGTCTGGATCCTATAATTCACCCCTCCACTTT

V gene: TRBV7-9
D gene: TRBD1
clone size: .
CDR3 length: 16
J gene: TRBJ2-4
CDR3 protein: CASSLWTGSAKNIQYF
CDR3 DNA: TGTGCCAGCAGCCTCTGGACAGGGTCGGCCAAAAACATTCAGTACTTC

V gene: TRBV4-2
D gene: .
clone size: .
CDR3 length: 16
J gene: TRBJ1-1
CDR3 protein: CASSQAGGRLNTEAFF
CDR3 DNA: TGTGCCAGCAGCCAAGCAGGCGGAAGATTGAACACTGAAGCTTTCTTT

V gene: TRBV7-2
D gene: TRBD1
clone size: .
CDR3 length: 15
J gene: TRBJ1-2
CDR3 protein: CASSRLGQSPEGYTF
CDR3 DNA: TGTGCCAGCAGCCGACTGGGACAGTCACCGGAAGGCTACACCTTC

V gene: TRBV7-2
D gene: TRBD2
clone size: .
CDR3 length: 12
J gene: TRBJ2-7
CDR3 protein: CASSQGTTEQYF
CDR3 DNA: TGTGCCAGCAGCCAAGGGACTACTGAGCAGTACTTC

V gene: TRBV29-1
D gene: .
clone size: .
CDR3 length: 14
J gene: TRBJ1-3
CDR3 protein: CSVGGPSSGNTIYF
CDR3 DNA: TGCAGCGTAGGGGGTCCAAGCTCTGGAAACACCATATATTTT

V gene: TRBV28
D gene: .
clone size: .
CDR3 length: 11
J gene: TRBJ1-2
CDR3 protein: CASSYNHGYTF
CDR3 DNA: TGTGCCAGCAGTTACAATCATGGCTACACCTTC

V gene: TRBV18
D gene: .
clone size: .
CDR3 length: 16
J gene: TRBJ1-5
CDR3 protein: CASSPPPVHGGQPQHF
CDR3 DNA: TGTGCCAGCTCACCACCGCCGGTGCACGGGGGTCAGCCCCAGCATTTT

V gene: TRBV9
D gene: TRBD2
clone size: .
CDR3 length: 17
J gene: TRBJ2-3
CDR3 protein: CASSVDLTSGGRDTQYF
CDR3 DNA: TGTGCCAGCAGCGTAGACTTGACTAGCGGGGGGAGGGATACGCAGTATTTT

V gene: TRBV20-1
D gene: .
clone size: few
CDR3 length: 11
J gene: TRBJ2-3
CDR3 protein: CSAAGTDTQYF
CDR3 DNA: TGCAGTGCCGCGGGCACAGATACGCAGTATTTT

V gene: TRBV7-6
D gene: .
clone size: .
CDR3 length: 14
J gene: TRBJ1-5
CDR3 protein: CASSPIGGNQPQHF
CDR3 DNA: TGTGCCAGCAGCCCCATAGGGGGCAATCAGCCCCAGCATTTT

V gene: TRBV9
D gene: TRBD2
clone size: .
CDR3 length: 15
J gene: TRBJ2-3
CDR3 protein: CASSYSGTSGDTQYF
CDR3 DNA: TGTGCCAGCAGCTATTCCGGGACTAGCGGAGATACGCAGTATTTT

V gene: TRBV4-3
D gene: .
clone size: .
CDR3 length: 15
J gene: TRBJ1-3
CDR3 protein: CASSQGGGSGNTIYF
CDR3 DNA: TGCGCCAGCAGCCAGGGAGGGGGTTCTGGAAACACCATATATTTT

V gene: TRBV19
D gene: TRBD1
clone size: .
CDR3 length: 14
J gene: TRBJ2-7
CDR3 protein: CASSIMGQSYEQYF
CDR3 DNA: TGTGCCAGTAGTATTATGGGACAGTCCTACGAGCAGTACTTC

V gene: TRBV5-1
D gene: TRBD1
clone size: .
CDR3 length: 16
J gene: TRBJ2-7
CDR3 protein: CASSLRGLQGGYEQYF
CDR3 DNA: TGCGCCAGCAGCTTGCGGGGTCTACAGGGGGGATACGAGCAGTACTTC

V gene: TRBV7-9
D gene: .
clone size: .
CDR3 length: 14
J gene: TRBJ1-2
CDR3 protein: CASSLALGVNGYTF
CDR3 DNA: TGTGCCAGCAGCTTAGCGCTAGGCGTTAACGGCTACACCTTC

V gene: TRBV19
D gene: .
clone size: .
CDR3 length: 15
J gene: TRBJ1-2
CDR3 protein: CASSTIQGANYGYTF
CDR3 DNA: TGTGCCAGTAGTACAATACAGGGAGCTAACTATGGCTACACCTTC

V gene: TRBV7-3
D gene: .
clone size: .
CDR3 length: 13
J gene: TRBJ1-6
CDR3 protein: CASSPSRQAPLHF
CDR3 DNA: TGTGCCAGCAGCCCTTCCCGACAGGCCCCCCTCCACTTT

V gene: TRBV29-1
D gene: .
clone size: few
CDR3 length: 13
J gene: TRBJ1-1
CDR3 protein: CSVEARASSEAFF
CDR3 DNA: TGCAGCGTTGAAGCCCGCGCGAGCTCTGAAGCTTTCTTT

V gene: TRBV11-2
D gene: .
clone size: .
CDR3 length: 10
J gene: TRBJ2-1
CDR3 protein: CASGAHEQFF
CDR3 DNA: TGTGCCAGCGGGGCGCATGAGCAGTTCTTC

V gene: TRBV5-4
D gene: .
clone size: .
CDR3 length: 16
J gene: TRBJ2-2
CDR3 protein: CASSLVASRDTGELFF
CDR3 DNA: TGTGCCAGCAGCTTGGTGGCTAGCAGAGACACCGGGGAGCTGTTTTTT

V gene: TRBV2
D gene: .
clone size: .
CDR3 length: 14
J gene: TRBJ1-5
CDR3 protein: CASSGFRGNQPQHF
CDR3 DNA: TGTGCCAGCAGCGGGTTCCGCGGCAATCAGCCCCAGCATTTT

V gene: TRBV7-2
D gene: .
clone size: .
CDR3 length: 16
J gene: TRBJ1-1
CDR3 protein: CASSSITTGSGTEAFF
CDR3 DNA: TGTGCCAGCAGCTCCATTACAACGGGAAGCGGCACTGAAGCTTTCTTT